This T cell receptor (beta chain) was recovered during a study of blood T cells in healthy people across ages. Each donor's blood draw was 8.5 to 10 milliliters of peripheral blood. Study observations and caveats: A conclusive naive versus antigen-experienced comparison was prevented by the unsorted PBMCs. Diversity was higher, and naive CD4+ cells more numerous, in long-lived donors than in aged donors.

A second about 7 to 11 cycle PCR used barcoded and J-beta primers. In TCRdb, the 5' RACE reads were re-called with MiXCR into one record per CDR3 protein. The sample has about a million distinct CDR3 sequences, roughly 52% seen once. In this sample, this clonotype turned up a few times. Its antigen is unidentified. Specimen: blood. This receptor was obtained from a young man in good health.

DNA for the CDR3: TGTGCCAGCAGTACTCCCGAAAAGAATGAGCAGTTCTTC. This translates into CASSTPEKNEQFF. The chain recombines TRBV6-5 with TRBJ2-1; no reliable D call. V lost 5 bases and J lost 7, with 12 bases in between. The germline gives CDR1 MNHEY, CDR2 SVGAGI. CDR3 length equals 13 residues.